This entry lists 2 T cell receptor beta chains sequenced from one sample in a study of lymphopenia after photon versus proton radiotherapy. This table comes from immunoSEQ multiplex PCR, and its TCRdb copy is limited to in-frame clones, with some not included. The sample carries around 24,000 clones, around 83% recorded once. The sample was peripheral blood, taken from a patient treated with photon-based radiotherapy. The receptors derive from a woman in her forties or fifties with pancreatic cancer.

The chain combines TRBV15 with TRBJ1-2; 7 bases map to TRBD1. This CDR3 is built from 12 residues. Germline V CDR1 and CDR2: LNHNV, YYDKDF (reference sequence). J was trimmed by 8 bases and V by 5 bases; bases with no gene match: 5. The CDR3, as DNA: TGTGCCACCAGCCGACAGGGTAAAGGCTACACCTTC. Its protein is CATSRQGKGYTF.

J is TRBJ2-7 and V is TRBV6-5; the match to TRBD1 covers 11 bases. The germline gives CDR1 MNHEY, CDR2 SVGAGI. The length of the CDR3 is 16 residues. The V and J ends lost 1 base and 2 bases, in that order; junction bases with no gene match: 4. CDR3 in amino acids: CASSYLPGQGAYEQYF. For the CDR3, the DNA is TGTGCCAGCAGTTACTTACCGGGACAGGGGGCCTACGAGCAGTACTTC.